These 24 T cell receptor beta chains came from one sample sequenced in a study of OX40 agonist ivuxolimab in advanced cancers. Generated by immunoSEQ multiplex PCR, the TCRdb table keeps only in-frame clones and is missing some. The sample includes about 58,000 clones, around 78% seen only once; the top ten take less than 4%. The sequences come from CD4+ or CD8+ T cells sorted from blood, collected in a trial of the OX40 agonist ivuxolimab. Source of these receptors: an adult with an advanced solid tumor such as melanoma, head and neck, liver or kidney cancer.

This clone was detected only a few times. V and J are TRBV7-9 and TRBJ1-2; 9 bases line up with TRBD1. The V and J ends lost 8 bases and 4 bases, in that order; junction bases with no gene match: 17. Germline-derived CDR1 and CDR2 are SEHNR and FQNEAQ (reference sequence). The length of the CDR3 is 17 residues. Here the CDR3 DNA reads TGTGCCAGCGGTTCGGTTGAACAGGGGGCGCTGGGCTATGGCTACACCTTC. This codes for CASGSVEQGALGYGYTF. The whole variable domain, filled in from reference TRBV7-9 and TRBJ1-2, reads DTGVSQNPRHKITKRGQNVTFRCDPISEHNRLYWYRQTLGQGPEFLTYFQNEAQLEKSRLLSDRFSAERPKGSFSTLEIQRTEQGDSAMYLCASGSVEQGALGYGYTFGSGTRLTVV.

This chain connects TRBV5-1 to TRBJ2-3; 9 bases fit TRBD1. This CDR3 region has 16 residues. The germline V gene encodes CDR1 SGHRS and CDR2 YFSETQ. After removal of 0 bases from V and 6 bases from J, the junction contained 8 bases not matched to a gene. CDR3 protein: CASSLDATGGFDTQYF. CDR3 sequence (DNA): TGCGCCAGCAGCTTGGATGCGACAGGGGGTTTTGATACGCAGTATTTT.

CDR3 sequence reads: CASNPGQGNSPLHF. CDR3 bases: TGTGCCAGCAATCCGGGACAGGGAAATTCACCCCTCCACTTT. The chain combines TRBV6-5 with TRBJ1-6; 9 nucleotides line up with TRBD1. J lost 7 bases, V lost 7 bases, and 5 bases had no gene match. The CDR3 length is 14 residues. CDR1 is MNHEY, CDR2 SVGAGI, per germline.

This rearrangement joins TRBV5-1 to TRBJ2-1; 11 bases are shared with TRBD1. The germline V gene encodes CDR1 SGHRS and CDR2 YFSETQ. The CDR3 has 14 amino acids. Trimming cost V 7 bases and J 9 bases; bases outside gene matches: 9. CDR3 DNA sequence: TGCGCCAGCGGCGCGGGACAGGGGGGTAGTGAGCAGTTCTTC. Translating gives CASGAGQGGSEQFF. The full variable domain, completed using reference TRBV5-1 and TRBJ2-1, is KAGVTQTPRYLIKTRGQQVTLSCSPISGHRSVSWYQQTPGQGLQFLFEYFSETQRNKGNFPGRFSGRQFSNSRSEMNVSTLELGDSALYLCASGAGQGGSEQFFGPGTRLTVL.

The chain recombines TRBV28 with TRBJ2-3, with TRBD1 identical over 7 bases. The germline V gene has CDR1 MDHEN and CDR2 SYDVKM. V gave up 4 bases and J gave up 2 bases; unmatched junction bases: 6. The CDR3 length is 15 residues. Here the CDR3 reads CASSSGGSPTDTQYF. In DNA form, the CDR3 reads TGTGCCAGCAGTTCAGGGGGTTCCCCCACAGATACGCAGTATTTT. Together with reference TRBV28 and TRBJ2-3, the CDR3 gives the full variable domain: DVKVTQSSRYLVKRTGEKVFLECVQDMDHENMFWYRQDPGLGLRLIYFSYDVKMKEKGDIPEGYSVSREKKERFSLILESASTNQTSMYLCASSSGGSPTDTQYFGPGTRLTVL.

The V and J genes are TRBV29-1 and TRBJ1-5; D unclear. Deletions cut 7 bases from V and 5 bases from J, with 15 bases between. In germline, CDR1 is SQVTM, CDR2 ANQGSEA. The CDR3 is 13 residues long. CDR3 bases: TGCAGCGCCCGGGTGGCGCCCGATCAGCCCCAGCATTTT. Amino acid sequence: CSARVAPDQPQHF.

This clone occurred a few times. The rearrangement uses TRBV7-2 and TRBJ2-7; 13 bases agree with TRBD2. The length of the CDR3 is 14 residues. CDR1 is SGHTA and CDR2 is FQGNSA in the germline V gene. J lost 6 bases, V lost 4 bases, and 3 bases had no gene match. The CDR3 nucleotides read TGTGCCAGCAGCTCGGGACTAGCGGGGTCCGAGCAGTACTTC. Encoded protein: CASSSGLAGSEQYF.

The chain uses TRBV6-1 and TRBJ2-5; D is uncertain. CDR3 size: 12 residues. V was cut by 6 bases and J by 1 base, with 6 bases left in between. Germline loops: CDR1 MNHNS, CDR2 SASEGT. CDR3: CASSWTQETQYF. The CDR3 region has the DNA TGTGCCAGCAGCTGGACCCAAGAGACCCAGTACTTC.

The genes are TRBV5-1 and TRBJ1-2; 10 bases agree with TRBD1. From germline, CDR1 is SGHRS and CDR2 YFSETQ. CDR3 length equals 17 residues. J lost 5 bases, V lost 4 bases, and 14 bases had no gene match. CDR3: CASSTRQGALIDYGYTF. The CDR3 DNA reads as TGCGCCAGCAGCACCAGACAGGGGGCGTTAATAGATTATGGCTACACCTTC.

In DNA, the CDR3 is TGCGCCAGCAGCTGGGTCGCCTCCGGGTCACCCCTCCACTTT. Encoded protein: CASSWVASGSPLHF. The J gene is TRBJ1-6, the V gene TRBV5-1; D is unclear. Germline V lookup: CDR1 SGHRS, CDR2 YFSETQ. There are 14 residues in the CDR3. The V end lost 3 bases, the J end lost 10 bases, and 14 bases lay between the germline ends.

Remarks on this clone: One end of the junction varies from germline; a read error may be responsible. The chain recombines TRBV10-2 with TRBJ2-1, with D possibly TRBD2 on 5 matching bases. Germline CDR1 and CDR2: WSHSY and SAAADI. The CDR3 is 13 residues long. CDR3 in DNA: TGCGCCAGCAGTGGAGGGTCTTTGGTCGGCGCCGTCTTC. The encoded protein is CASSGGSLVGAVF.

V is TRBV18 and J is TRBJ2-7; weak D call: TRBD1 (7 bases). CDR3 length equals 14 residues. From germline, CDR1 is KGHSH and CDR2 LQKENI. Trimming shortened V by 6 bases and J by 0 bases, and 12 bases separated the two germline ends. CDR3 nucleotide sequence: TGTGCCAGCTCTCAGGGGGGAAGCTCCTACGAGCAGTACTTC. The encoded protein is CASSQGGSSYEQYF. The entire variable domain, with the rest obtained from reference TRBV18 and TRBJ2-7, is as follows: NAGVMQNPRHLVRRRGQEARLRCSPMKGHSHVYWYRQLPEEGLKFMVYLQKENIIDESGMPKERFSAEFPKEGPSILRIQQVVRGDSAAYFCASSQGGSSYEQYFGPGTRLTVT.

CDR3 sequence reads: CASSSRSYGYTF. For the CDR3, the DNA is TGTGCCAGCAGTTCGAGGAGCTATGGCTACACCTTC. The chain has TRBV28 and TRBJ1-2; D not certain. The CDR3 sequence is 12 residues long. The germline V gene encodes CDR1 MDHEN and CDR2 SYDVKM. Trimming shortened V by 4 bases and J by 4 bases, and 7 bases separated the two germline ends.

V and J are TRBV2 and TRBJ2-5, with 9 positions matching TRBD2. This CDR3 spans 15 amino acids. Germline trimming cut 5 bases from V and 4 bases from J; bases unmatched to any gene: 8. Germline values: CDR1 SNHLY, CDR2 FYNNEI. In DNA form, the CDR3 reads TGTGCCAGCAGTATAGGGACTAGCACATTAGAGACCCAGTACTTC. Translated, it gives CASSIGTSTLETQYF.

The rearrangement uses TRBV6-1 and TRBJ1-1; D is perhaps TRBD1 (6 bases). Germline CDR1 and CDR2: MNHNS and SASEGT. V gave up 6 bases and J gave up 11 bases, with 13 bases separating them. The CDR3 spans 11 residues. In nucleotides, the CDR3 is TGTGCCAGCAGAGAACAGGGAGGTGCTTTCTTT. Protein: CASREQGGAFF.

The CDR3, as DNA: TGCGCCAGCAGCCAAACACCGGGGGGATTACAAGATACGCAGTATTTT. This translates into CASSQTPGGLQDTQYF. The chain has TRBV4-1 and TRBJ2-3; 7 nucleotides line up with TRBD2. The CDR3 has 16 residues. Germline CDR1 reads MGHRA; CDR2 reads YSYEKL. Trimming at V came to 2 bases and at J to 5 bases, leaving 10 bases not matched to a gene.

The CDR3 DNA follows: TGTGCCAGCACCAGACAGGGGGCGCTTGGCACAGATACGCAGTATTTT. Its translation: CASTRQGALGTDTQYF. V gene TRBV6-6 combines with J gene TRBJ2-3; TRBD1 matches 10 bases. The J segment lost 1 base and the V segment lost 7 bases, leaving 8 bases of the junction unmatched. This CDR3 has 16 residues. Germline values: CDR1 MNHNY, CDR2 SVGAGI (reference sequence).

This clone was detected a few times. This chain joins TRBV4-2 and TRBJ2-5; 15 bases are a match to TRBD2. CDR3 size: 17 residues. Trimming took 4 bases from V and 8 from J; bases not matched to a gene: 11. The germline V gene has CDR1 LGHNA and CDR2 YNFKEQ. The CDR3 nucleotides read TGTGCCAGCAGCCCCGGGACTAGCGGGGGGTCCACGGGAACCCAGTACTTC. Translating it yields CASSPGTSGGSTGTQYF.

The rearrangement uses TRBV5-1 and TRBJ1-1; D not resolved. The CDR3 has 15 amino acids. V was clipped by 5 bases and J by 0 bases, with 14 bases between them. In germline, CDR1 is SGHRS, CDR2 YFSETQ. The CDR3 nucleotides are TGCGCCAGCAGGCCTACAGTACCCATGAACACTGAAGCTTTCTTT. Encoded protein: CASRPTVPMNTEAFF. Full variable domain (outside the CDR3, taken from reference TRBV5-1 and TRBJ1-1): KAGVTQTPRYLIKTRGQQVTLSCSPISGHRSVSWYQQTPGQGLQFLFEYFSETQRNKGNFPGRFSGRQFSNSRSEMNVSTLELGDSALYLCASRPTVPMNTEAFFGQGTRLTVV.

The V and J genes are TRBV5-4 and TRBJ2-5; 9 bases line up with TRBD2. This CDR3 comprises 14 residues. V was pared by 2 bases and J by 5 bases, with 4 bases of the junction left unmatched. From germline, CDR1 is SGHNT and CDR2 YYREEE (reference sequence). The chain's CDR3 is CASSFSGGEETQYF. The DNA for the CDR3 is TGTGCCAGCAGCTTTAGCGGGGGCGAGGAGACCCAGTACTTC.

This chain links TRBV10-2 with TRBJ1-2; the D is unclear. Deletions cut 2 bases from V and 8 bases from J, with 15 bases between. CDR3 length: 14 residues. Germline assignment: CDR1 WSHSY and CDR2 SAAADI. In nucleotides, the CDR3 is TGCGCCAGCAGTGAGGAAGTAGGCGCGGTGGGCTACACCTTC. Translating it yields CASSEEVGAVGYTF.

The CDR3 sequence is CASSQVGNVRQGAYNEQFF. The DNA for the CDR3 is TGTGCCAGCAGCCAAGTGGGCAACGTAAGACAGGGGGCCTACAATGAGCAGTTCTTC. The chain recombines TRBV14 with TRBJ2-1; 9 bases align to TRBD1. The CDR3 is 19 residues long. Germline CDR1 SGHDN, CDR2 FVKESK. Trimming at V came to 1 base and at J to 2 bases, leaving 12 bases not matched to a gene.

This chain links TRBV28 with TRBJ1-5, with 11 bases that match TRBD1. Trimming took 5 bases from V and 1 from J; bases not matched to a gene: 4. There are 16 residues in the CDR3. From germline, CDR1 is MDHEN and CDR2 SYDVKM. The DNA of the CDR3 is TGTGCCAGCAGTCTAGGACAGGGGGCAAGCAATCAGCCCCAGCATTTT. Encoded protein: CASSLGQGASNQPQHF.

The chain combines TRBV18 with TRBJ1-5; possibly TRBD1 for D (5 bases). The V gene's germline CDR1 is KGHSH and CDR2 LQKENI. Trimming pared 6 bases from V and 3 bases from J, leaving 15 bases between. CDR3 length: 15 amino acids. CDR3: CASSPGMVPNQPQHF. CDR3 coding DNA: TGTGCCAGCTCCCCAGGGATGGTGCCCAATCAGCCCCAGCATTTT.